The 29 T cell receptor beta chains below come from one sample, sequenced in a study of OX40 agonist ivuxolimab in advanced cancers. This table comes from immunoSEQ multiplex PCR, and its TCRdb copy is limited to in-frame clones, with some not included. The data hold tens of thousands of clones, with around nine tenths observed a single time. Sequences were derived from CD4+ or CD8+ T cells sorted from blood, sampled in a trial of the OX40 agonist ivuxolimab. The receptors shown here come from an adult with an advanced solid tumor such as melanoma, head and neck, liver or kidney cancer.

This clone was seen a few times. This chain connects TRBV11-2 to TRBJ1-1, with D unresolved. Germline V gene lookup returns CDR1 SGHAT and CDR2 FQNNGV. The CDR3 has 13 residues. Trimming stripped 5 bases from V and 4 bases from J, with 11 bases between. The CDR3 bases are TGTGCCAGCAGCAATAATTGGGGCACTGAAGCTTTCTTT. Translating gives CASSNNWGTEAFF. Variable domain in full (rest from reference TRBV11-2 and TRBJ1-1): EAGVAQSPRYKIIEKRQSVAFWCNPISGHATLYWYQQILGQGPKLLIQFQNNGVVDDSQLPKDRFSAERLKGVDSTLKIQPAKLEDSAVYLCASSNNWGTEAFFGQGTRLTVV.

This chain joins TRBV4-1 and TRBJ1-3, with D perhaps TRBD1 (5 bases). Trimming left V 0 bases short and J 2 bases short, with 14 bases between. CDR3 size: 17 residues. Germline V gene lookup returns CDR1 MGHRA and CDR2 YSYEKL. This CDR3 is CASSQDYGTLAGNTIYF. The CDR3 DNA is TGCGCCAGCAGCCAAGATTACGGGACCCTCGCTGGAAACACCATATATTTT.

The chain employs TRBV18 and TRBJ2-1; 9 nucleotides agree with TRBD2. The CDR3 extends over 16 amino acids. Germline CDR1 is KGHSH and CDR2 is LQKENI. The V gene end was trimmed by 1 base and the J gene end by 1 base; junction bases not matched to a gene: 2. The CDR3 here is CASSPLLAGSYNEQFF. CDR3 in DNA: TGTGCCAGCTCACCACTTCTAGCGGGGTCCTACAATGAGCAGTTCTTC.

The V call is TRBV6-6, the J call TRBJ2-7; D is unclear. The CDR3 is made up of 13 amino acids. Germline values: CDR1 MNHNY, CDR2 SVGAGI (reference sequence). Trimming pared 2 bases from V and 3 bases from J, leaving 8 bases between. In DNA, the CDR3 is TGTGCCAGCAGTTACGTCAAAAACTACGAGCAGTACTTC. It translates to CASSYVKNYEQYF.

This clone came up once. This chain uses TRBV4-3 with TRBJ2-3; TRBD1 might be the D (5 bases). Trimming shortened V by 3 bases and J by 4 bases, and 14 bases separated the two germline ends. CDR3 length: 15 amino acids. In germline, CDR1 is LGHNA, CDR2 YSLEER. This chain's CDR3 is CASSQDTPGSDTQYF. DNA for the CDR3: TGCGCCAGCAGCCAGGACACCCCTGGGTCAGATACGCAGTATTTT.

The chain has TRBV30 and TRBJ1-1, with no clear D. Looked up from germline, CDR1 is GTSNPN and CDR2 is SVGIG (reference sequence). V was shortened by 1 base and J by 11 bases, with 14 bases between the two germline ends. The CDR3 totals 12 residues. In nucleotides, the CDR3 is TGTGCCTGGAGTGCGTCACAGAGGTTTGCTTTCTTT. Translated, it gives CAWSASQRFAFF. The complete variable domain, with remaining parts taken from reference TRBV30 and TRBJ1-1, reads SQTIHQWPATLVQPVGSPLSLECTVEGTSNPNLYWYRQAAGRGLQLLFYSVGIGQISSEVPQNLSASRPQDRQFILSSKKLLLSDSGFYLCAWSASQRFAFFGQGTRLTVV.

The chain couples TRBV10-3 to TRBJ1-5, with TRBD1 as a possible D gene (5 bases). CDR1 ENHRY and CDR2 SYGVKD come from the germline V gene. With 3 bases removed from V and 2 bases from J, the gap between germline ends came to 11 bases. The CDR3 is 15 amino acids. The CDR3 loop reads CAISEGTSGNQPQHF. CDR3 sequence (DNA): TGTGCCATCAGTGAAGGGACGAGCGGCAATCAGCCCCAGCATTTT.

The V and J genes are TRBV6-5 and TRBJ2-4, with no clear D. From germline, CDR1 is MNHEY and CDR2 SVGAGI. The V gene lost 0 bases and the J gene lost 9 bases, with 9 bases spanning the gap. This CDR3 contains 13 residues. CDR3 amino acids: CASSYSEATIQYF. CDR3 coding DNA: TGTGCCAGCAGTTACTCAGAGGCAACCATTCAGTACTTC.

The genes are TRBV6-6 and TRBJ1-1; 8 bases match TRBD1. The length of the CDR3 is 13 residues. Germline values: CDR1 MNHNY, CDR2 SVGAGI (reference sequence). V lost 5 bases, J lost 7 bases, and 6 bases stayed unmatched. The CDR3, as DNA: TGTGCCAGCAGTCGACAGGGGAACGATGAAGCTTTCTTT. Residues: CASSRQGNDEAFF.

V usage is TRBV30 and J usage is TRBJ2-7; possible D gene TRBD1, 5 bases. The ends were cut back, 2 bases at V and 5 bases at J, with 16 bases in the middle. This CDR3 spans 14 amino acids. Germline lookup yields CDR1 GTSNPN and CDR2 SVGIG (reference sequence). CDR3 in DNA: TGTGCCTGGAGTCGGGCAGGGAACGCCCACGAGCAGTACTTC. Translated: CAWSRAGNAHEQYF. Using reference TRBV30 and TRBJ2-7 for the parts outside the CDR3, the full variable domain is SQTIHQWPATLVQPVGSPLSLECTVEGTSNPNLYWYRQAAGRGLQLLFYSVGIGQISSEVPQNLSASRPQDRQFILSSKKLLLSDSGFYLCAWSRAGNAHEQYFGPGTRLTVT.

This chain joins TRBV11-3 and TRBJ2-3; D not certain. The germline V gene encodes CDR1 SGHNT and CDR2 YENEEA. This CDR3 spans 14 amino acids. Trimming shortened V by 1 base and J by 0 bases, and 5 bases separated the two germline ends. CDR3 protein: CASSLGRSTDTQYF. The CDR3 DNA is TGTGCCAGCAGCTTAGGAAGGAGCACAGATACGCAGTATTTT.

V and J are TRBV18 and TRBJ2-7; D may be TRBD1 (6 bases). Germline V gene sequence: CDR1 KGHSH, CDR2 LQKENI. CDR3 length: 14 residues. Trimming removed 2 bases at V and 3 bases at J, with 11 bases between. DNA of the CDR3: TGTGCCAGCTCACCAGGGACAAGCGGCTACGAGCAGTACGTC. This encodes CASSPGTSGYEQYV.

The V gene is TRBV5-1, the J gene TRBJ2-1; D is ambiguous. Deletions cut 2 bases from V and 10 bases from J, with 7 bases between. Germline V gene sequence: CDR1 SGHRS, CDR2 YFSETQ. The CDR3 loop spans 11 amino acids. The CDR3 loop reads CASSFSREQFF. The DNA for the CDR3 is TGCGCCAGCAGCTTTAGCCGCGAGCAGTTCTTC.

The rearrangement uses TRBV28 and TRBJ1-2; no firm D call. CDR3 size: 12 residues. V lost 4 bases to trimming and J lost 1 base, with 4 bases between them. Germline V gene data show CDR1 as MDHEN and CDR2 as SYDVKM. The CDR3 DNA reads as TGTGCCAGCAGTTGGGGTAACTATGGCTACACCTTC. Its protein product is CASSWGNYGYTF.

The sample holds a few counts of this clone. This chain joins TRBV6-5 and TRBJ2-3; the D call may be TRBD1 or TRBD2 (6 bases each). The germline V and J ends were trimmed by 2 bases and 3 bases, with 12 bases remaining between them. This CDR3 has 15 amino acids. Germline V gives CDR1 MNHEY, CDR2 SVGAGI. For the CDR3, the DNA is TGTGCCAGCAGTTACGAGGGGGGCCGAACAGATACGCAGTATTTT. Translation gives CASSYEGGRTDTQYF.

This chain connects TRBV11-2 to TRBJ1-2; a possible D gene is TRBD1 (5 bases). Trimming cost V 4 bases and J 3 bases, with 9 bases left between them. The CDR3 is made up of 13 amino acids. Germline lookup yields CDR1 SGHAT and CDR2 FQNNGV. The DNA of the CDR3 is TGTGCCAGCAGCTGGAGGGGTGACTATGGCTACACCTTC. It encodes CASSWRGDYGYTF.

CDR3: CASSPGTSLSQETQYF. DNA of the CDR3: TGTGCCAGCAGCCCCGGGACATCTCTTTCCCAAGAGACCCAGTACTTC. The chain is built from TRBV11-2 and TRBJ2-5; D might be TRBD1 (6 bases). Germline CDR1 is SGHAT and CDR2 is FQNNGV. There are 16 residues in the CDR3. Trimming took off 5 bases at V and 1 base at J, with 17 bases between the two ends.

The J gene is TRBJ1-5, the V gene TRBV7-6; D perhaps matches TRBD1 (5 bases). Germline assignment: CDR1 SGHVS and CDR2 FNYEAQ. This CDR3 contains 13 residues. V dropped 5 bases and J dropped 7 bases, with 12 bases sitting between them. The DNA of the CDR3 is TGTGCCAGCAGCCAGAGGGGAGGACAGCCCCAGCATTTT. It specifies CASSQRGGQPQHF.

CDR3 DNA sequence: TGTGCCACCGCCCCCGGGACATCATCCTCCTACGAGCAGTACTTC. This codes for CATAPGTSSSYEQYF. V usage is TRBV5-4 and J usage is TRBJ2-7, with D maybe TRBD1 (6 bases). CDR3 size: 15 residues. With 9 bases removed from V and 0 bases from J, the gap between germline ends came to 19 bases. Germline loops: CDR1 SGHNT, CDR2 YYREEE (reference sequence). Full variable domain (missing parts from reference TRBV5-4 and TRBJ2-7): ETGVTQSPTHLIKTRGQQVTLRCSSQSGHNTVSWYQQALGQGPQFIFQYYREEENGRGNFPPRFSGLQFPNYSSELNVNALELDDSALYLCATAPGTSSSYEQYFGPGTRLTVT.

This clone came up a few times. This sequence joins TRBV19 and TRBJ1-5; TRBD1 agrees at 7 bases. Germline assignment: CDR1 LNHDA and CDR2 SQIVND (reference sequence). The CDR3 runs 15 residues. The junction had 9 bases not matched to a gene; V was cut back by 3 bases and J by 7 bases. In DNA, the CDR3 is TGTGCCAGTAGTATGGGGGACAGAGGGATCCAGCCCCAGCATTTT. Amino acid sequence: CASSMGDRGIQPQHF.

Comments on this clone: A junction end diverges from the germline sequence, so it may reflect a read error. This chain links TRBV9 with TRBJ2-3; no definite D call. Germline V gives CDR1 SGDLS, CDR2 YYNGEE. This CDR3 has 14 amino acids. The CDR3 bases are TGTGCCAGCAGCGTAGGGGTAAGCACGGATACGCAGTATTTT. It translates to CASSVGVSTDTQYF. Looking up the rest from reference TRBV9 and TRBJ2-3 gives the full variable domain: DSGVTQTPKHLITATGQRVTLRCSPRSGDLSVYWYQQSLDQGLQFLIQYYNGEERAKGNILERFSAQQFPDLHSELNLSSLELGDSALYFCASSVGVSTDTQYFGPGTRLTVL.

The CDR3 DNA follows: TGTGCCAGTAGGCAACCAGGCGGGGTGCTCACAGATACGCAGTATTTT. Residues: CASRQPGGVLTDTQYF. The V and J genes are TRBV19 and TRBJ2-3; D perhaps matches TRBD2 (6 bases). V was shortened by 6 bases and J by 2 bases, with 18 bases between the two germline ends. The CDR3 contains 16 residues. Germline V gene sequence: CDR1 LNHDA, CDR2 SQIVND (reference sequence). The entire variable domain, with the rest obtained from reference TRBV19 and TRBJ2-3, is as follows: DGGITQSPKYLFRKEGQNVTLSCEQNLNHDAMYWYRQDPGQGLRLIYYSQIVNDFQKGDIAEGYSVSREKKESFPLTVTSAQKNPTAFYLCASRQPGGVLTDTQYFGPGTRLTVL.

Note on this clone: Other DNA variants within this sample encode the same CDR3. J is TRBJ1-1 and V is TRBV7-9; D gene unclear. The CDR3 consists of 13 residues. Trimming removed 5 bases from V and 1 base from J, with 8 bases in between. The germline V gene encodes CDR1 SEHNR and CDR2 FQNEAQ (reference sequence). CDR3 bases: TGTGCCAGCAGCCTGGAGGGGAACACTGAAGCTTTCTTT. It encodes CASSLEGNTEAFF.

V and J are TRBV5-5 and TRBJ2-2, with 7 bases matching TRBD1. The V segment lost 4 bases and the J segment 4 bases; nucleotides outside the gene matches: 10. The CDR3 is 16 residues long. CDR1 is SGHKS and CDR2 is YYEKEE in the germline V gene (reference sequence). CDR3 sequence (DNA): TGTGCCAGCAGCCCGGTGACAGGGCGAGGCACCGGGGAGCTGTTTTTT. Encoded protein: CASSPVTGRGTGELFF.

The V gene is TRBV5-1, the J gene TRBJ2-1; 7 nucleotides align to TRBD2. Germline loops: CDR1 SGHRS, CDR2 YFSETQ. The CDR3 contains 14 residues. J lost 5 bases, V lost 4 bases, and 6 bases had no gene match. CDR3 DNA sequence: TGCGCCAGCAGCGTGCAGGGAGGGGACAATGAGCAGTTCTTC. It encodes CASSVQGGDNEQFF. The full variable domain, completed using reference TRBV5-1 and TRBJ2-1, is KAGVTQTPRYLIKTRGQQVTLSCSPISGHRSVSWYQQTPGQGLQFLFEYFSETQRNKGNFPGRFSGRQFSNSRSEMNVSTLELGDSALYLCASSVQGGDNEQFFGPGTRLTVL.

The chain combines TRBV5-4 with TRBJ2-7; TRBD1 agrees at 7 bases. Germline trimming cut 3 bases from V and 6 bases from J; bases unmatched to any gene: 3. Looked up from germline, CDR1 is SGHNT and CDR2 is YYREEE (reference sequence). This CDR3 region has 12 residues. CDR3 amino acids: CASSWDSGEQYF. In nucleotides, the CDR3 is TGTGCCAGCAGCTGGGACAGTGGCGAGCAGTACTTC.

The chain couples TRBV13 to TRBJ1-5; D is ambiguous. The germline CDR1 and CDR2 sequences are PRHDT and FYEKMQ (reference sequence). This CDR3 contains 16 residues. Trimming left V 0 bases short and J 2 bases short, with 11 bases between. The CDR3 here is CASSLGSGFGNQPQHF. The CDR3 DNA reads as TGTGCCAGCAGCTTAGGATCTGGGTTCGGCAATCAGCCCCAGCATTTT.

This clone was recorded a few times. The chain carries TRBV18 and TRBJ2-1; D gene ambiguous. From germline, CDR1 is KGHSH and CDR2 LQKENI. Trimming removed 6 bases from V and 0 bases from J, with 12 bases in between. This CDR3 is built from 15 residues. CDR3 in amino acids: CASSLLESSYNEQFF. The DNA of the CDR3 is TGTGCCAGCTCCCTTCTGGAAAGCTCCTACAATGAGCAGTTCTTC.

DNA of the CDR3: TGCGCCAGCAGCGGCGGGGGCAAAAACATTCAGTACTTC. Translating it yields CASSGGGKNIQYF. This sequence joins TRBV5-1 and TRBJ2-4; TRBD2 agrees at 7 bases. The ends lost 4 bases at V and 3 bases at J; junction bases unmatched: 1. The CDR3 runs to 13 residues. CDR1 SGHRS and CDR2 YFSETQ come from the germline V gene.